The 11 T cell receptor beta chains reported below all come from one sample, sequenced in a study of T cells after yellow fever vaccination. TCRdb called the 5' RACE reads again in MiXCR, with one record for every CDR3 protein. The table shows around 610,000 distinct CDR3 sequences, with 13% occurring only once. Sample: PBMCs, taken on the day of the yellow fever booster vaccination. The receptors come from a man aged 30 to 39 who received the YFV17D yellow fever vaccine.

This clonotype appeared a few times. The genes are TRBV3-1 and TRBJ2-2; 10 positions match TRBD2. The CDR3 is 18 residues long. In germline, CDR1 is LGHDT, CDR2 YNNKEL (reference sequence). The V gene end was trimmed by 1 base and the J gene end by 4 bases; junction bases not matched to a gene: 9. CDR3 sequence (DNA): TGTGCCAGCAGCCAAGGTGGACTAGCGGCGGGGGGCACCGGGGAGCTGTTTTTT. This translates into CASSQGGLAAGGTGELFF.

This clonotype was detected a few times. The rearrangement links TRBV7-9 to TRBJ2-7, with D tentatively TRBD1 or TRBD2 (6 bases each). Trimming removed 7 bases from V and 3 bases from J, with 10 bases in between. CDR1 and CDR2 from the germline V gene are SEHNR and FQNEAQ (reference sequence). This CDR3 has 12 amino acids. The CDR3 DNA follows: TGTGCCAGCATCGGAGGGGGCTACGAGCAGTACTTC. This encodes CASIGGGYEQYF.

V and J are TRBV7-2 and TRBJ1-1; D unclear. Germline V gene sequence: CDR1 SGHTA, CDR2 FQGNSA. Trimming took 2 bases from V and 7 from J, leaving 17 bases between them. The CDR3 runs to 15 residues. CDR3 sequence: CASSLTLGPSGEAFF. The CDR3, as DNA: TGTGCCAGCAGCTTAACCCTCGGACCCAGCGGTGAAGCTTTCTTT.

V and J are TRBV19 and TRBJ2-1; 10 bases agree with TRBD2. V lost 4 bases to trimming and J lost 4 bases; unmatched junction nucleotides: 4. CDR3 size: 15 residues. CDR1 and CDR2 from the germline V gene are LNHDA and SQIVND (reference sequence). The CDR3, as DNA: TGTGCCAGTAGTACCCTAGCGGGAGTATACAATGAGCAGTTCTTC. Its protein is CASSTLAGVYNEQFF.

The chain employs TRBV29-1 and TRBJ2-2; D unresolved. This CDR3 comprises 12 residues. Per the germline V gene, CDR1 is SQVTM and CDR2 is ANQGSEA. V shed 7 bases and J shed 5 bases, with 11 bases lying between them. DNA of the CDR3: TGCAGCGCATCCGCGAGTACCGGGGAGCTGTTTTTT. This translates into CSASASTGELFF.

Only a few counts were recorded for this clonotype. This chain links TRBV5-6 with TRBJ2-3; D is ambiguous. Per the germline V gene, CDR1 is SGHDT and CDR2 is YYEEEE. Trimming took off 4 bases at V and 5 bases at J, with 8 bases between the two ends. This CDR3 is 12 amino acids long. The CDR3 DNA is TGTGCCAGCAGCACGGAGATAGATACGCAGTATTTT. It specifies CASSTEIDTQYF.

The rearrangement uses TRBV10-3 and TRBJ2-1; 9 bases fit TRBD2. V gave up 11 bases and J gave up 0 bases; unmatched junction bases: 8. Germline CDR1 reads ENHRY; CDR2 reads SYGVKD. The CDR3 sequence is 15 residues long. DNA of the CDR3: TGTGCCGCTAGCGGGACTAAAAGCTCCTACAATGAGCAGTTCTTC. This encodes CAASGTKSSYNEQFF.

This clonotype was picked up a small number of times. The rearrangement links TRBV2 to TRBJ2-1; no clear D gene. V was pared by 8 bases and J by 4 bases, with 15 bases between. Germline lookup yields CDR1 SNHLY and CDR2 FYNNEI. This CDR3 has 14 amino acids. The DNA of the CDR3 is TGTGCCAGCCAGAAGGGTGGCACTTACAATGAGCAGTTCTTC. This codes for CASQKGGTYNEQFF.

This chain links TRBV7-2 with TRBJ2-7, with TRBD2 matching over 7 bases. The germline V gene encodes CDR1 SGHTA and CDR2 FQGNSA. The CDR3 contains 15 residues. V lost 6 bases, J lost 0 bases, and 8 bases stayed unmatched. The CDR3: CASSKAGPSSYEQYF. CDR3 nucleotide sequence: TGTGCCAGCAGTAAAGCGGGACCAAGCTCCTACGAGCAGTACTTC.

The gene calls are TRBV4-2 and TRBJ2-5, with 13 bases identical to TRBD2. Germline-derived CDR1 and CDR2 are LGHNA and YNFKEQ. The CDR3 contains 16 residues. V was pared by 1 base and J by 5 bases, with 4 bases of the junction left unmatched. This CDR3 is CASSQGGLAGLETQYF. The CDR3 coding sequence is TGTGCCAGCAGCCAAGGGGGACTAGCGGGACTCGAGACCCAGTACTTC.

As DNA, the CDR3 is TGTGCCAGCAGTTTCAGCCCCTCTAGCGCCATTTACAATGAGCAGTTCTTC. It specifies CASSFSPSSAIYNEQFF. This chain uses TRBV27 with TRBJ2-1; D is possibly TRBD2 (6 bases). The CDR3 sequence is 17 residues long. In germline, CDR1 is MNHEY, CDR2 SMNVEV (reference sequence). The V gene lost 3 bases and the J gene lost 4 bases, with 19 bases spanning the gap.